This T cell receptor beta chain was sequenced for a study of shared clonotypes between healthy human individuals. In the study overall: Per donor, CD8 memory used one plate, CD8 naive used two, CD4 memory used three and CD4 naive used three.

At a deep level, the assay was run. Some clones are missing from TCRdb's copy, which holds only in-frame ones; the method was immunoSEQ multiplex PCR. The table includes 2 million to 2.5 million clones, 80% to 95% detected once. V gave up 3 bases and J gave up 7 bases, with 13 bases separating them. CDR1 and CDR2 (germline): SGHTS, YDEGEE. The CDR3 extends over 13 amino acids. This chain connects TRBV5-8 to TRBJ2-5, with D perhaps being TRBD1 or TRBD2 (5 bases each). What was sequenced was naive CD4+ T cells from PBMCs. The subset was: CD45RA+ positively selected. The source of this sequence is a man between 18 and 29 years old in good health. Some clones in this sample may be carry-over from other donors' samples. CDR3 bases: TGTGCCAGCAGCTGGGGACCTTATGGGACCCAGTACTTC. Its protein is CASSWGPYGTQYF.